The present TCR beta chain was sequenced within a study of T cells in Graves' hyperthyroidism and ophthalmopathy. The germline V gene has CDR1 MNHEY and CDR2 SVGEGT. After removal of 7 bases from V and 0 bases from J, the junction contained 7 bases not matched to a gene. The length of the CDR3 is 16 residues. Amplified regions were TCR beta CDR3 sequences from RNA transcripts. First-round RT-PCR of the TCR CDR3 relied on the HTBI primer set. In TCRdb, the multiplex PCR reads were re-called with MiXCR into one record per CDR3 protein. The sample carries a few hundred thousand distinct CDR3 sequences, more than 15% recorded once. General study results and limits: Most thyroid clonotypes with frequency above 0.001 were detected in blood. The model foresaw ophthalmopathy a median around seven months prior to onset.

Ophthalmopathy cases met thresholds of Clinical Activity Score at least 3, NOSPECS grade at least 4 and duration under 3 months. Exclusion of a patient resulted from uncontrolled infection, other autoimmune disease, pregnancy or lactation. This clonotype was counted a single time. The antigen is not known. A much larger clone sits a single nucleotide away, making a read error possible. Material for sequencing was blood. The TCR comes from a woman aged 40 to 50 with Graves' ophthalmopathy. The J gene is TRBJ2-2, the V gene TRBV6-2 or TRBV6-3, with TRBD2 matching 8 bases. The CDR3 DNA sequence: TGTGCCAGCACCTACCGGACTAGCCCGAACACCGGGGAGCTGTTTTTT. Translated, it gives CASTYRTSPNTGELFF.